The 20 T cell receptor beta chains presented below share a single source sample, sequenced in a study of T cells in localized non-small cell lung cancer. This table comes from immunoSEQ multiplex PCR, and its TCRdb copy is limited to in-frame clones, with some not included. The table has approximately 4,500 clones, about 29% seen once. Sequenced here: lung tumor tissue, sampled before any cancer treatment. These receptors were obtained from an older male donor with stage I lung adenocarcinoma.

The chain has TRBV9 and TRBJ1-6, with D possibly being TRBD1 (6 bases). CDR1 and CDR2 from the germline V gene are SGDLS and YYNGEE. This CDR3 has 16 residues. The V end was cut by 3 bases, the J end by 10 bases, with 20 bases between. The CDR3 region is CASSARQDSEYSPLHF. The CDR3, as DNA: TGTGCCAGCAGCGCCAGACAGGACTCGGAGTACTCACCCCTCCACTTT.

The chain combines TRBV11-3 with TRBJ2-1; D perhaps matches TRBD1 (6 bases). The CDR3 is 15 amino acids. V lost 5 bases and J 8 bases, leaving 19 bases between the germline ends. Germline-derived CDR1 and CDR2 are SGHNT and YENEEA. CDR3 loop: CASSTTGEGPYEQFF. CDR3 in DNA: TGTGCCAGCAGCACGACAGGCGAGGGACCGTATGAGCAGTTCTTC. The complete variable domain, with remaining parts taken from reference TRBV11-3 and TRBJ2-1, reads EAGVVQSPRYKIIEKKQPVAFWCNPISGHNTLYWYLQNLGQGPELLIRYENEEAVDDSQLPKDRFSAERLKGVDSTLKIQPAELGDSAVYLCASSTTGEGPYEQFFGPGTRLTVL.

The genes are TRBV5-1 and TRBJ2-5; 10 positions agree with TRBD1. The CDR3 covers 14 residues. With 4 bases clipped from V and 5 bases from J, the junction kept 5 bases outside the gene matches. Looked up from germline, CDR1 is SGHRS and CDR2 is YFSETQ. The CDR3 sequence: CASSDPGQGETQYF. For the CDR3, the DNA is TGCGCCAGCAGCGACCCGGGACAGGGGGAGACCCAGTACTTC.

The chain joins TRBV27 to TRBJ1-1, with a weak D call TRBD1 (5 bases). Germline V gives CDR1 MNHEY, CDR2 SMNVEV (reference sequence). This CDR3 spans 15 amino acids. The V and J ends lost 10 bases and 1 base respectively, with 19 bases between them. CDR3 nucleotides: TGTGCCACCAGCGGGGCGGGGGGAGGGAACACTGAAGCTTTCTTT. Its protein product is CATSGAGGGNTEAFF.

V usage is TRBV19 and J usage is TRBJ2-7; a possible D gene is TRBD2 (5 bases). Germline lookup yields CDR1 LNHDA and CDR2 SQIVND (reference sequence). V was shortened by 1 base and J by 5 bases, with 18 bases between the two germline ends. This CDR3 comprises 16 residues. Here the CDR3 reads CASSIGPLRGRNEQYF. The CDR3 DNA sequence: TGTGCCAGTAGTATAGGGCCCCTTCGGGGTCGAAACGAGCAGTACTTC.

This clone is medium-sized (0.01 to 0.1%) by share. The chain combines TRBV19 with TRBJ1-2; 9 bases are a match to TRBD1. V dropped 0 bases and J dropped 5; count of bases not matched to a gene: 7. CDR3 length: 16 residues. Per germline, CDR1 LNHDA and CDR2 SQIVND (reference sequence). As DNA, the CDR3 is TGTGCCAGTAGTATAGACGGACAGGGGCCTTTGTATGGCTACACCTTC. It encodes CASSIDGQGPLYGYTF. Full variable domain (rest looked up from reference TRBV19 and TRBJ1-2): DGGITQSPKYLFRKEGQNVTLSCEQNLNHDAMYWYRQDPGQGLRLIYYSQIVNDFQKGDIAEGYSVSREKKESFPLTVTSAQKNPTAFYLCASSIDGQGPLYGYTFGSGTRLTVV.

By sample fraction, this clone is medium-sized (0.01 to 0.1%). This sequence joins TRBV6-8 and TRBJ1-5; D is perhaps TRBD1 (5 bases). Germline CDR1 reads MNHGY; CDR2 reads SAAAGT. The CDR3 runs 15 residues. V was trimmed by 2 bases and J by 5 bases, leaving 13 bases between them. As DNA, the CDR3 is TGTGCCAGCAGTTACCGACAGCCTGTTGATCAGCCCCAGCATTTT. Encoded protein: CASSYRQPVDQPQHF.

The chain carries TRBV9 and TRBJ2-1; possibly TRBD1 for D (6 bases). V was clipped by 1 base and J by 4 bases, with 12 bases between them. The V gene's germline CDR1 is SGDLS and CDR2 YYNGEE. CDR3 length: 15 amino acids. This chain's CDR3 is CASSVLGHGYNEQFF. In DNA form, the CDR3 reads TGTGCCAGCAGCGTACTGGGACACGGTTACAATGAGCAGTTCTTC.

V and J are TRBV2 and TRBJ2-7; maybe TRBD2 (5 bases). The germline V and J ends were trimmed by 5 bases and 2 bases, with 16 bases remaining between them. Per the germline V gene, CDR1 is SNHLY and CDR2 is FYNNEI. The CDR3 is 15 residues long. This CDR3 reads CASSFAGVRTYEQYF. CDR3 nucleotides: TGTGCCAGCAGTTTCGCCGGGGTAAGGACCTACGAGCAGTACTTC. The full variable domain, rest sourced from reference TRBV2 and TRBJ2-7, is EPEVTQTPSHQVTQMGQEVILRCVPISNHLYFYWYRQILGQKVEFLVSFYNNEISEKSEIFDDQFSVERPDGSNFTLKIRSTKLEDSAMYFCASSFAGVRTYEQYFGPGTRLTVT.

This rearrangement joins TRBV2 to TRBJ1-2; D unresolved. V was shortened by 6 bases and J by 6 bases, with 11 bases between the two germline ends. Germline CDR1 and CDR2: SNHLY and FYNNEI. This CDR3 spans 12 amino acids. The CDR3 loop is CASRQTLDGYTF. The CDR3 DNA reads TGTGCCAGCAGGCAGACCCTGGATGGCTACACCTTC.

The chain links TRBV19 to TRBJ1-2; D perhaps matches TRBD1 (5 bases). The CDR3 loop spans 15 amino acids. Germline V CDR1 and CDR2: LNHDA, SQIVND (reference sequence). The V gene lost 3 bases and the J gene lost 5 bases, with 16 bases spanning the gap. The CDR3 reads CASSMGDSPGYGYTF. The DNA for the CDR3 is TGTGCCAGTAGTATGGGGGACTCCCCGGGGTATGGCTACACCTTC. Full variable domain (rest looked up from reference TRBV19 and TRBJ1-2): DGGITQSPKYLFRKEGQNVTLSCEQNLNHDAMYWYRQDPGQGLRLIYYSQIVNDFQKGDIAEGYSVSREKKESFPLTVTSAQKNPTAFYLCASSMGDSPGYGYTFGSGTRLTVV.

The rearrangement uses TRBV9 and TRBJ1-2, with 7 bases lining up with TRBD1. Germline V CDR1 and CDR2: SGDLS, YYNGEE. With 3 bases clipped from V and 7 bases from J, the junction kept 15 bases outside the gene matches. The CDR3 runs 16 residues. The CDR3 spells CASSARSSTGAGGYTF. The CDR3 coding sequence is TGTGCCAGCAGCGCCCGTTCCTCTACAGGGGCCGGTGGCTACACCTTC.

CDR3 sequence (DNA): TGTGCCAGTGCAGAAACCTACAATCAGCCCCAGCATTTT. Protein: CASAETYNQPQHF. V and J are TRBV19 and TRBJ1-5; no firm D call. Trimming pared 8 bases from V and 3 bases from J, leaving 11 bases between. The V gene's germline CDR1 is LNHDA and CDR2 SQIVND (reference sequence). The CDR3 covers 13 residues.

The V gene is TRBV19, the J gene TRBJ2-7, with unresolved D. V was shortened by 5 bases and J by 6 bases, with 14 bases between the two germline ends. The length of the CDR3 is 13 residues. The germline gives CDR1 LNHDA, CDR2 SQIVND (reference sequence). The CDR3 sequence: CASSVATSPEQYF. CDR3 in DNA: TGTGCCAGTAGTGTAGCTACAAGCCCCGAGCAGTACTTC.

The V call is TRBV30, the J call TRBJ2-6; D is unresolved. The V gene lost 2 bases and the J gene lost 2 bases, with 4 bases spanning the gap. In germline, CDR1 is GTSNPN, CDR2 SVGIG (reference sequence). This CDR3 is 13 amino acids long. The CDR3 DNA follows: TGTGCCTGGAGTAATGCTGGGGCCAACGTCCTGACTTTC. Translation: CAWSNAGANVLTF.

The chain carries TRBV28 and TRBJ1-2, with 7 bases that match TRBD1. In germline, CDR1 is MDHEN, CDR2 SYDVKM. With 6 bases clipped from V and 7 bases from J, the junction kept 14 bases outside the gene matches. The CDR3 runs 15 residues. CDR3 protein: CASSLRQGTRSGYTF. DNA of the CDR3: TGTGCCAGCAGCCTTCGACAGGGTACAAGGTCTGGCTACACCTTC.

This clone is medium-sized in the sample. J is TRBJ1-2 and V is TRBV11-3, with D tentatively TRBD1 (6 bases). This CDR3 comprises 14 residues. Germline CDR1 is SGHNT and CDR2 is YENEEA. Trimming removed 3 bases from V and 8 bases from J, with 16 bases in between. For the CDR3, the DNA is TGTGCCAGCAGCTTGTTGGACAGTCAGGGAGGCTACACCTTC. This sequence encodes CASSLLDSQGGYTF.

The chain joins TRBV9 to TRBJ2-7; 7 bases match TRBD1. CDR1 SGDLS and CDR2 YYNGEE come from the germline V gene. V was pared by 5 bases and J by 3 bases, with 2 bases of the junction left unmatched. This CDR3 has 12 residues. DNA for the CDR3: TGTGCCAGCAGGGGGACAGACTACGAGCAGTACTTC. Its translation: CASRGTDYEQYF.

The V and J genes are TRBV7-6 and TRBJ1-4; TRBD1 might be the D (5 bases). Trimming removed 6 bases at V and 0 bases at J, with 11 bases between. From germline, CDR1 is SGHVS and CDR2 FNYEAQ. This CDR3 is 15 amino acids long. The CDR3 spells CASSLRTTTNEKLFF. The CDR3 DNA is TGTGCCAGCAGTTTAAGGACAACAACTAATGAAAAACTGTTTTTT.

This clone turned up a few times. The V call is TRBV30, the J call TRBJ1-4; the D gene is possibly TRBD1 (5 bases). V gave up 4 bases and J gave up 5 bases, with 11 bases separating them. Germline-derived CDR1 and CDR2 are GTSNPN and SVGIG (reference sequence). The CDR3 totals 13 residues. The CDR3, as DNA: TGTGCCTGGAATCGGGACCGCAATGAAAAACTGTTTTTT. Translation: CAWNRDRNEKLFF.